One sample yielded the 32 T cell receptor beta chains listed below, sequenced in a study of lymphopenia after photon versus proton radiotherapy. Produced via immunoSEQ multiplex PCR; TCRdb's table is partial and in-frame only. The sample consists of 65,000 to 85,000 clones, approximately 90% of them appearing once. Here the sequenced sample was peripheral blood, taken from a patient treated with photon-based radiotherapy. The receptor source for this set is a middle-aged woman with cholangiocarcinoma.

The chain couples TRBV7-2 to TRBJ2-7; D unclear. There are 13 residues in the CDR3. The V end was cut by 5 bases, the J end by 9 bases, with 17 bases between. Germline assignment: CDR1 SGHTA and CDR2 FQGNSA. CDR3 coding DNA: TGTGCCAGCAGCCCTCTCGCCGGCGAATGGCAGTACTTC. This gives the protein CASSPLAGEWQYF.

This chain uses TRBV7-2 with TRBJ2-7; TRBD1 matches 9 bases. Trimming at V came to 5 bases and at J to 7 bases, leaving 15 bases not matched to a gene. CDR1 SGHTA and CDR2 FQGNSA come from the germline V gene. The CDR3 totals 16 residues. CDR3 amino acids: CASSPRLLLTGGEQYF. The CDR3 region has the DNA TGTGCCAGCAGCCCACGTCTGCTTCTGACAGGGGGTGAGCAGTACTTC.

V usage is TRBV6-6 and J usage is TRBJ2-1; the D call may be TRBD1 or TRBD2 (5 bases each). This CDR3 is 15 amino acids long. Trimming took off 6 bases at V and 5 bases at J, with 17 bases between the two ends. The germline CDR1 and CDR2 sequences are MNHNY and SVGAGI (reference sequence). CDR3: CASRTAGVGDNEQFF. The CDR3 DNA sequence: TGTGCCAGCAGAACGGCGGGCGTAGGGGACAATGAGCAGTTCTTC.

This chain links TRBV6-1 with TRBJ1-6, with D maybe TRBD1 (5 bases). The CDR3 runs 18 residues. Germline CDR1 MNHNS, CDR2 SASEGT. Deletions cut 2 bases from V and 5 bases from J, with 19 bases between. In DNA, the CDR3 is TGTGCCAGCAGTGAACAGGGTCGGGGTCTGGGGAATAATTCACCCCTCCACTTT. Protein: CASSEQGRGLGNNSPLHF.

V is TRBV5-5 and J is TRBJ1-1; a weak D match, TRBD1 (5 bases). Trimming took 0 bases from V and 1 from J, leaving 10 bases between them. The V gene's germline CDR1 is SGHKS and CDR2 YYEKEE (reference sequence). This CDR3 is 15 amino acids long. This CDR3 reads CASSLVGVRNTEAFF. The CDR3 DNA is TGTGCCAGCAGCTTGGTAGGGGTCCGGAACACTGAAGCTTTCTTT. Full variable domain (rest looked up from reference TRBV5-5 and TRBJ1-1): DAGVTQSPTHLIKTRGQQVTLRCSPISGHKSVSWYQQVLGQGPQFIFQYYEKEERGRGNFPDRFSARQFPNYSSELNVNALLLGDSALYLCASSLVGVRNTEAFFGQGTRLTVV.

The CDR3 sequence is CASSYSPFSGNTIYF. The CDR3 region has the DNA TGCGCCAGCAGCTACTCACCTTTCTCTGGAAACACCATATATTTT. The chain couples TRBV5-1 to TRBJ1-3; no reliable D call. The ends were cut back, 3 bases at V and 0 bases at J, with 10 bases in the middle. This CDR3 spans 15 amino acids. Per the germline V gene, CDR1 is SGHRS and CDR2 is YFSETQ.

The V and J genes are TRBV7-8 and TRBJ1-6; TRBD1 aligns across 9 bases. CDR3 length: 14 amino acids. The V gene end was trimmed by 5 bases and the J gene end by 9 bases; junction bases not matched to a gene: 5. In germline, CDR1 is SGHVS, CDR2 FQNEAQ. The CDR3 region has the DNA TGTGCCAGCAGCAGCCGGGACAGGGCTTCACCCCTCCACTTT. Amino acid sequence: CASSSRDRASPLHF.

This sequence joins TRBV6-1 and TRBJ2-5; D is possibly TRBD1 (6 bases). V lost 7 bases to trimming and J lost 5 bases, with 11 bases between them. Germline V lookup: CDR1 MNHNS, CDR2 SASEGT. CDR3 size: 12 residues. DNA for the CDR3: TGTGCCAGCACGGGACAAGAGGAGACCCAGTACTTC. Translating gives CASTGQEETQYF.

Concerning this clone itself: Germline and junction disagree at one end, which may indicate a read error. The chain has TRBV7-7 and TRBJ1-5, with a possible D match to TRBD1 (5 bases). CDR1 SSHAT and CDR2 FNYEAQ come from the germline V gene (reference sequence). CDR3 length: 15 amino acids. For the CDR3, the DNA is TGTGCTAGCAGCTTTGGGGGTTTAAGGAATCAGCCCCAGCATTTT. This sequence encodes CASSFGGLRNQPQHF. Drawing the rest from reference TRBV7-7 and TRBJ1-5, the complete variable domain is GAGVSQSPRYKVTKRGQDVTLRCDPISSHATLYWYQQALGQGPEFLTYFNYEAQPDKSGLPSDRFSAERPEGSISTLTIQRTEQRDSAMYRCASSFGGLRNQPQHFGDGTRLSIL.

CDR3 protein: CASGRGANYGYTF. CDR3 nucleotide sequence: TGTGCCAGCGGGCGGGGGGCTAACTATGGCTACACCTTC. The chain employs TRBV2 and TRBJ1-2, with D possibly being TRBD1 (5 bases). Trimming took 8 bases from V and 0 from J, leaving 10 bases between them. The CDR3 totals 13 residues. The germline gives CDR1 SNHLY, CDR2 FYNNEI. Using reference TRBV2 and TRBJ1-2 for the parts outside the CDR3, the full variable domain is EPEVTQTPSHQVTQMGQEVILRCVPISNHLYFYWYRQILGQKVEFLVSFYNNEISEKSEIFDDQFSVERPDGSNFTLKIRSTKLEDSAMYFCASGRGANYGYTFGSGTRLTVV.

As concerns this clone: The germline gene is not matched at one end of the junction; a read error may be the cause. The CDR3 here is CASSRDYQETQYF. CDR3 DNA sequence: TGTGCTAGCAGCCGGGACTACCAAGAGACCCAGTACTTC. This chain links TRBV7-7 with TRBJ2-5; tentative D call: TRBD2 (6 bases). This CDR3 is 13 amino acids long. Germline CDR1 SSHAT, CDR2 FNYEAQ (reference sequence).

This clone is a singleton in its sample. This sequence joins TRBV28 and TRBJ1-1; TRBD1 might be the D (6 bases). Between the trimmed V and J ends, which lost 7 bases and 6 bases, there was a span of 15 bases. The CDR3 runs 13 residues. In germline, CDR1 is MDHEN, CDR2 SYDVKM. CDR3 DNA sequence: TGTGCCAGCACAAGGGGAGGGGGGCCTGAAGCTTTCTTT. Protein product: CASTRGGGPEAFF.

This clone was seen only once. The CDR3 nucleotides are TGTGCCAGCAGCTTGGGCAATGAGCAGTTCTTC. Its protein product is CASSLGNEQFF. V gene TRBV11-2 combines with J gene TRBJ2-1; the D is unclear. Per germline, CDR1 SGHAT and CDR2 FQNNGV. Trimming pared 3 bases from V and 6 bases from J, leaving 3 bases between. This CDR3 has 11 residues. Drawing the rest from reference TRBV11-2 and TRBJ2-1, the complete variable domain is EAGVAQSPRYKIIEKRQSVAFWCNPISGHATLYWYQQILGQGPKLLIQFQNNGVVDDSQLPKDRFSAERLKGVDSTLKIQPAKLEDSAVYLCASSLGNEQFFGPGTRLTVL.

The V gene is TRBV19, the J gene TRBJ2-7, with D perhaps TRBD1 (6 bases). From germline, CDR1 is LNHDA and CDR2 SQIVND (reference sequence). This CDR3 spans 13 amino acids. The germline V and J ends were trimmed by 8 bases and 0 bases, with 11 bases remaining between them. In DNA, the CDR3 is TGTGCCAGTGGTCAGGGGCCCTCCTACGAGCAGTACTTC. Its translation is CASGQGPSYEQYF.

V usage is TRBV7-2 and J usage is TRBJ2-7, with D perhaps being TRBD1 or TRBD2 (7 bases each). Germline V CDR1 and CDR2: SGHTA, FQGNSA. The CDR3 runs 15 residues. V shed 4 bases and J shed 3 bases, with 16 bases lying between them. The DNA of the CDR3 is TGTGCCAGCAGCTCAGCGGGACAGACTCTCTACGAGCAGTACTTC. Protein sequence: CASSSAGQTLYEQYF.

The V call is TRBV28, the J call TRBJ1-1; D is possibly TRBD1 (5 bases). The CDR3 is made up of 14 amino acids. Germline-derived CDR1 and CDR2 are MDHEN and SYDVKM. V gave up 4 bases and J gave up 1 base, with 10 bases separating them. The CDR3 sequence: CASSSDRKNTEAFF. The CDR3 coding sequence is TGTGCCAGCAGTTCCGACAGAAAGAACACTGAAGCTTTCTTT.

V gene TRBV6-4 combines with J gene TRBJ2-7, with D perhaps TRBD2 (6 bases). Trimming removed 0 bases from V and 2 bases from J, with 11 bases in between. This CDR3 comprises 15 residues. From germline, CDR1 is MRHNA and CDR2 SNTAGT. CDR3 nucleotide sequence: TGTGCCAGCAGTGACTCGATGCGGGACCCCTACGAGCAGTACTTC. It specifies CASSDSMRDPYEQYF.

This clone occurred once. The V call is TRBV5-1, the J call TRBJ1-1; D gene uncertain. Germline CDR1 SGHRS, CDR2 YFSETQ. V lost 5 bases and J 1 base, leaving 6 bases between the germline ends. The CDR3 loop spans 12 amino acids. CDR3: CASSNRNTEAFF. The CDR3 nucleotides are TGCGCCAGCAGTAACAGGAACACTGAAGCTTTCTTT. The complete variable domain, with remaining parts taken from reference TRBV5-1 and TRBJ1-1, reads KAGVTQTPRYLIKTRGQQVTLSCSPISGHRSVSWYQQTPGQGLQFLFEYFSETQRNKGNFPGRFSGRQFSNSRSEMNVSTLELGDSALYLCASSNRNTEAFFGQGTRLTVV.

V gene TRBV7-9 combines with J gene TRBJ1-2; D is ambiguous. The CDR3 contains 14 residues. V gave up 2 bases and J gave up 0 bases, with 7 bases separating them. Germline CDR1 is SEHNR and CDR2 is FQNEAQ (reference sequence). The CDR3 region is CASSLSGSNYGYTF. The CDR3 region has the DNA TGTGCCAGCAGCTTATCGGGATCTAACTATGGCTACACCTTC.

The J gene is TRBJ2-1, the V gene TRBV18, with D uncertain. This CDR3 has 17 residues. Trimming took off 0 bases at V and 0 bases at J, with 12 bases between the two ends. The germline CDR1 and CDR2 sequences are KGHSH and LQKENI. CDR3 coding DNA: TGTGCCAGCTCACCACCGGGCGGCAGAAACTCCTACAATGAGCAGTTCTTC. Its protein is CASSPPGGRNSYNEQFF.

The chain couples TRBV29-1 to TRBJ2-5; D unclear. This CDR3 region has 11 residues. Germline V CDR1 and CDR2: SQVTM, ANQGSEA. V was pared by 4 bases and J by 4 bases, with 7 bases between. Here the CDR3 reads CSVGEGETQYF. CDR3 coding DNA: TGCAGCGTTGGGGAAGGAGAGACCCAGTACTTC.

The chain couples TRBV9 to TRBJ2-3; 9 nucleotides line up with TRBD2. V dropped 1 base and J dropped 3; count of bases not matched to a gene: 0. The CDR3 has 14 residues. Per germline, CDR1 SGDLS and CDR2 YYNGEE. The CDR3 loop reads CASSVTSGTDTQYF. In nucleotides, the CDR3 is TGTGCCAGCAGCGTAACTAGCGGGACAGATACGCAGTATTTT. Looking up the rest from reference TRBV9 and TRBJ2-3 gives the full variable domain: DSGVTQTPKHLITATGQRVTLRCSPRSGDLSVYWYQQSLDQGLQFLIQYYNGEERAKGNILERFSAQQFPDLHSELNLSSLELGDSALYFCASSVTSGTDTQYFGPGTRLTVL.

CDR3 nucleotides: TGCGCCAGCAGCTTGGCGAGGGAGGCTAATGAAAAACTGTTTTTT. It encodes CASSLAREANEKLFF. V is TRBV5-1 and J is TRBJ1-4; D unresolved. This CDR3 region has 15 residues. With 0 bases removed from V and 3 bases from J, the gap between germline ends came to 9 bases. In germline, CDR1 is SGHRS, CDR2 YFSETQ.

The chain couples TRBV18 to TRBJ2-7; D is possibly TRBD2 (6 bases). The CDR3 has 18 amino acids. CDR1 and CDR2 from the germline V gene are KGHSH and LQKENI. Trimming took 5 bases from V and 5 from J, leaving 28 bases between them. The CDR3 loop reads CASSGIPGTLPRGNEQYF. The CDR3, as DNA: TGTGCCAGCTCAGGGATTCCCGGGACCCTACCCCGGGGGAACGAGCAGTACTTC.

This chain joins TRBV9 and TRBJ2-3; 10 nucleotides align to TRBD1. The CDR3 runs to 15 residues. In germline, CDR1 is SGDLS, CDR2 YYNGEE. The J segment lost 4 bases and the V segment lost 2 bases, leaving 4 bases of the junction unmatched. The CDR3 DNA reads TGTGCCAGCAGCGTCCCCGGGACAGGGGCAGATACGCAGTATTTT. Protein sequence: CASSVPGTGADTQYF.

The chain joins TRBV30 to TRBJ2-7; maybe TRBD2 (6 bases). Germline V gene sequence: CDR1 GTSNPN, CDR2 SVGIG (reference sequence). V lost 4 bases and J lost 0, with 10 bases in between. The CDR3 sequence is 13 residues long. CDR3 bases: TGTGCCTGGACCCCGCGGGGCTCCTACGAGCAGTACTTC. It encodes CAWTPRGSYEQYF.

The chain uses TRBV7-3 and TRBJ2-1; D call uncertain. Germline CDR1 SGHTA, CDR2 FQGTGA. This CDR3 spans 12 amino acids. Trimming cost V 5 bases and J 7 bases, with 9 bases left between them. In DNA form, the CDR3 reads TGTGCCAGCAGCGGGGTAGGGAATGAGCAGTTCTTC. Protein: CASSGVGNEQFF.

J is TRBJ1-2 and V is TRBV11-2; D is unresolved. V was pared by 1 base and J by 4 bases, with 16 bases between. The CDR3 sequence is 16 residues long. Germline CDR1 reads SGHAT; CDR2 reads FQNNGV. The CDR3 DNA reads as TGTGCCAGCAGCTTAGTGGCCGGAGCGGCCGCCTATGGCTACACCTTC. Protein product: CASSLVAGAAAYGYTF.

CDR3 sequence reads: CASSYLQGINSPLHF. Written as DNA, the CDR3 is TGTGCCAGCAGTTACTTACAGGGGATTAATTCACCCCTCCACTTT. V is TRBV6-5 and J is TRBJ1-6, with 7 positions matching TRBD1. Germline CDR1 and CDR2: MNHEY and SVGAGI. The junction had 3 bases not matched to a gene; V was cut back by 1 base and J by 6 bases. The CDR3 consists of 15 residues.

The chain uses TRBV5-6 and TRBJ1-1, with a weak D call TRBD1 (5 bases). This CDR3 contains 16 residues. The V end lost 0 bases, the J end lost 1 base, and 13 bases lay between the germline ends. From germline, CDR1 is SGHDT and CDR2 YYEEEE. In DNA form, the CDR3 reads TGTGCCAGCAGCTTGGAGGTCGAAGGGACGAACACTGAAGCTTTCTTT. Amino acids: CASSLEVEGTNTEAFF.

J is TRBJ2-1 and V is TRBV7-9; 7 nucleotides line up with TRBD1. The CDR3 is 14 residues long. The germline gives CDR1 SEHNR, CDR2 FQNEAQ (reference sequence). V shed 5 bases, J shed 8 bases, and the junction held 9 bases outside the gene matches. CDR3 sequence (DNA): TGTGCCAGCAGCCCCTCTCAAACAGGGGATGAGCAGTTCTTC. Translating gives CASSPSQTGDEQFF.

The chain combines TRBV7-3 with TRBJ2-2; D is possibly TRBD2 (6 bases). Per the germline V gene, CDR1 is SGHTA and CDR2 is FQGTGA. This CDR3 region has 17 residues. V was clipped by 2 bases and J by 4 bases, with 17 bases between them. This chain's CDR3 is CASSLDSGAGSTGELFF. The CDR3 DNA reads TGTGCCAGCAGCTTAGATAGCGGAGCGGGCTCCACCGGGGAGCTGTTTTTT. The full variable domain, rest sourced from reference TRBV7-3 and TRBJ2-2, is GAGVSQTPSNKVTEKGKYVELRCDPISGHTALYWYRQSLGQGPEFLIYFQGTGAADDSGLPNDRFFAVRPEGSVSTLKIQRTERGDSAVYLCASSLDSGAGSTGELFFGEGSRLTVL.